These 28 T cell receptor beta chains share one sample of origin, sequenced in a study of cytomegalovirus exposure and HLA in healthy donors (dated by TCRdb to between 2016 and 2019). Receptor amplification or capture employed the immunoSEQ multiplex PCR assay. Imported from immuneACCESS, the table was reduced by TCRdb to in-frame sequences with V and J called. These copies leave out some clones; in studies compared against another copy, an unresolved V gene accounts for under half, and the cause of the remainder is not known. Counted in this sample were approximately 270,000 clones; nearly 90% of them appeared once. Of the sample, 0.37% falls within the top ten clones. The sample was PBMCs. The receptors derive from a woman under 30 in good health and CMV-seronegative.

The chain employs TRBV9 and TRBJ2-3; 14 nucleotides line up with TRBD2. The V and J ends lost 4 bases and 5 bases, in that order; junction bases with no gene match: 6. Germline V gives CDR1 SGDLS, CDR2 YYNGEE. The CDR3 has 16 amino acids. CDR3 residues: CASSPPGLAGEDTQYF. The CDR3 DNA sequence: TGTGCCAGCAGCCCACCGGGACTAGCGGGGGAAGATACGCAGTATTTT.

This clone was picked up one time. The chain uses TRBV7-9 and TRBJ2-6; D might be TRBD1 (5 bases). Trimming removed 4 bases at V and 0 bases at J, with 16 bases between. This CDR3 is built from 18 residues. CDR1 and CDR2 from the germline V gene are SEHNR and FQNEAQ (reference sequence). CDR3 nucleotides: TGTGCCAGCAGCTCACAGACACGGACAAACTCTGGGGCCAACGTCCTGACTTTC. It specifies CASSSQTRTNSGANVLTF. Combining the CDR3 with reference TRBV7-9 and TRBJ2-6 gives the whole variable domain DTGVSQNPRHKITKRGQNVTFRCDPISEHNRLYWYRQTLGQGPEFLTYFQNEAQLEKSRLLSDRFSAERPKGSFSTLEIQRTEQGDSAMYLCASSSQTRTNSGANVLTFGAGSRLTVL.

V and J are TRBV28 and TRBJ2-5; 7 bases map to TRBD2. This CDR3 has 15 amino acids. In germline, CDR1 is MDHEN, CDR2 SYDVKM. The V segment lost 6 bases and the J segment 4 bases; nucleotides outside the gene matches: 11. CDR3 amino acids: CASRKGWGGGETQYF. CDR3 DNA sequence: TGTGCCAGCAGGAAAGGTTGGGGGGGTGGAGAGACCCAGTACTTC.

The CDR3 spells CASSTGASTDTQYF. DNA of the CDR3: TGTGCCAGCTCCACTGGGGCTAGCACAGATACGCAGTATTTT. The chain employs TRBV18 and TRBJ2-3; D might be TRBD1 (5 bases). The CDR3 totals 14 residues. Germline V gene lookup returns CDR1 KGHSH and CDR2 LQKENI. V lost 6 bases and J 0 bases, leaving 10 bases between the germline ends. The full variable domain, with the rest looked up from reference TRBV18 and TRBJ2-3, is NAGVMQNPRHLVRRRGQEARLRCSPMKGHSHVYWYRQLPEEGLKFMVYLQKENIIDESGMPKERFSAEFPKEGPSILRIQQVVRGDSAAYFCASSTGASTDTQYFGPGTRLTVL.

This chain links TRBV6-6 with TRBJ2-1; 7 bases fit TRBD2. The V gene end was trimmed by 7 bases and the J gene end by 7 bases; junction bases not matched to a gene: 13. The CDR3 length is 15 residues. The V gene's germline CDR1 is MNHNY and CDR2 SVGAGI (reference sequence). CDR3 region: CASTRASGAVNEQFF. The DNA of the CDR3 is TGTGCCAGCACCCGGGCCAGCGGGGCCGTTAATGAGCAGTTCTTC.

The count of this clone is one. The chain joins TRBV11-3 to TRBJ2-7; 9 bases fit TRBD1. Germline lookup yields CDR1 SGHNT and CDR2 YENEEA. The CDR3 is 15 residues long. V was clipped by 5 bases and J by 3 bases; unmatched bases: 8. CDR3 residues: CASSLRDRDYYEQYV. CDR3 nucleotides: TGTGCCAGCAGCCTACGGGACAGGGATTACTACGAGCAGTACGTC.

The gene calls are TRBV18 and TRBJ1-2; 9 nucleotides line up with TRBD1. Germline-derived CDR1 and CDR2 are KGHSH and LQKENI. V shed 0 bases and J 4 bases; nucleotides not matched to a gene: 6. The CDR3 is made up of 16 amino acids. The CDR3 sequence is CASSPPGQGLSYGYTF. The DNA for the CDR3 is TGTGCCAGCTCACCACCGGGACAGGGTTTATCCTATGGCTACACCTTC.

This clone was counted a single time. V gene TRBV29-1 combines with J gene TRBJ2-1; 8 bases map to TRBD1. Germline-derived CDR1 and CDR2 are SQVTM and ANQGSEA. The CDR3 sequence is 14 residues long. J gave up 10 bases and V 5 bases, and 13 bases lay outside the gene matches. CDR3: CSVRPRATGAEQFF. The CDR3 DNA follows: TGCAGCGTTAGACCAAGGGCGACAGGGGCCGAGCAGTTCTTC.

The chain links TRBV28 to TRBJ2-3, with unresolved D. This CDR3 is 16 amino acids long. Per germline, CDR1 MDHEN and CDR2 SYDVKM. V lost 2 bases, J lost 0 bases, and 12 bases lay in between. CDR3 nucleotide sequence: TGTGCCAGCAGTTTAGGCCCAACAATCAGCACAGATACGCAGTATTTT. This gives the protein CASSLGPTISTDTQYF.

In this sample, this clone turned up a few times. The V gene is TRBV7-6, the J gene TRBJ1-6; D is possibly TRBD1 (6 bases). Germline V gene lookup returns CDR1 SGHVS and CDR2 FNYEAQ. The CDR3 consists of 16 residues. V lost 5 bases to trimming and J lost 11 bases, with 22 bases between them. In nucleotides, the CDR3 is TGTGCCAGCAGCGGAGCTCAAACCCCAGGGGATCCACCCCTCCACTTT. Its protein is CASSGAQTPGDPPLHF.

This clone turned up a few times. The chain carries TRBV19 and TRBJ1-5, with 7 bases that match TRBD1. This CDR3 has 17 residues. V lost 2 bases, J lost 0 bases, and 7 bases stayed unmatched. Germline V gene sequence: CDR1 LNHDA, CDR2 SQIVND (reference sequence). CDR3 nucleotides: TGTGCCAGTAGTATAAACCGGGACAGATTTAGCAATCAGCCCCAGCATTTT. The encoded protein is CASSINRDRFSNQPQHF.

The CDR3 sequence is CASSSGQGVTGELFF. Written as DNA, the CDR3 is TGTGCCAGCAGCTCGGGACAGGGGGTCACCGGGGAGCTGTTTTTT. The chain recombines TRBV7-9 with TRBJ2-2, with 11 nucleotides matching TRBD1. The germline V gene has CDR1 SEHNR and CDR2 FQNEAQ (reference sequence). There are 15 residues in the CDR3. V lost 4 bases, J lost 4 bases, and 2 bases stayed unmatched.

The chain links TRBV6-5 to TRBJ1-1; D is perhaps TRBD1 (6 bases). Germline values: CDR1 MNHEY, CDR2 SVGAGI. V dropped 2 bases and J dropped 2 bases, with 12 bases sitting between them. CDR3 length: 15 residues. The CDR3 DNA is TGTGCCAGCAGTTACACCGGGACACTTAACACTGAAGCTTTCTTT. Translated, it gives CASSYTGTLNTEAFF.

The chain uses TRBV7-9 and TRBJ2-7; 7 positions agree with TRBD2. V gave up 5 bases and J gave up 2 bases; unmatched junction bases: 12. Germline V gives CDR1 SEHNR, CDR2 FQNEAQ (reference sequence). The CDR3 covers 16 residues. The CDR3: CASSDRKAGPPYEQYF. CDR3 coding DNA: TGTGCCAGCAGCGACCGAAAAGCGGGGCCGCCCTACGAGCAGTACTTC.

The gene calls are TRBV19 and TRBJ2-3, with D hard to call. V gave up 9 bases and J gave up 1 base, with 11 bases separating them. The CDR3 has 13 residues. Germline V CDR1 and CDR2: LNHDA, SQIVND (reference sequence). The CDR3 DNA reads as TGTGCCAGCGTTCGGTTGGGCACAGATACGCAGTATTTT. It is translated as CASVRLGTDTQYF.

The rearrangement uses TRBV9 and TRBJ2-7; the D gene is possibly TRBD1 (5 bases). The CDR3 has 15 amino acids. CDR1 and CDR2 (germline): SGDLS, YYNGEE. Deletions cut 4 bases from V and 2 bases from J, with 16 bases between. CDR3 amino acids: CASSRIGDPTYEQYF. The CDR3 DNA is TGTGCCAGCAGCCGGATAGGGGATCCCACCTACGAGCAGTACTTC. Using reference TRBV9 and TRBJ2-7 for the parts outside the CDR3, the full variable domain is DSGVTQTPKHLITATGQRVTLRCSPRSGDLSVYWYQQSLDQGLQFLIQYYNGEERAKGNILERFSAQQFPDLHSELNLSSLELGDSALYFCASSRIGDPTYEQYFGPGTRLTVT.

The genes are TRBV5-1 and TRBJ2-5, with 10 bases matching TRBD1. The CDR3 sequence is 14 residues long. From germline, CDR1 is SGHRS and CDR2 YFSETQ. V trimming: 4 bases; J trimming: 3 bases; junction bases outside the gene matches: 3. The CDR3 region has the DNA TGCGCCAGCAGCCGACAGGGGGCGGAAGAGACCCAGTACTTC. Translation gives CASSRQGAEETQYF.

The V gene is TRBV7-9, the J gene TRBJ2-3; TRBD1 matches at 11 bases. V was pared by 1 base and J by 6 bases, with 3 bases of the junction left unmatched. In germline, CDR1 is SEHNR, CDR2 FQNEAQ (reference sequence). The CDR3 length is 15 residues. The DNA of the CDR3 is TGTGCCAGCAGCTTAGTCGGGGACAGGGGGGATACGCAGTATTTT. It yields the protein CASSLVGDRGDTQYF.

V and J are TRBV6-1 and TRBJ2-3, with 12 bases aligning to TRBD2. V lost 2 bases, J lost 2 bases, and 5 bases stayed unmatched. Per the germline V gene, CDR1 is MNHNS and CDR2 is SASEGT. This CDR3 spans 17 amino acids. The CDR3 sequence is CASSELRLAGVTDTQYF. The CDR3 DNA sequence: TGTGCCAGCAGTGAACTGAGACTAGCGGGAGTCACAGATACGCAGTATTTT.

This sequence joins TRBV5-1 and TRBJ2-6; tentative D call: TRBD1 (5 bases). Germline V gives CDR1 SGHRS, CDR2 YFSETQ. The CDR3 covers 16 residues. V shed 0 bases and J shed 0 bases, with 7 bases lying between them. CDR3 region: CASSLGQLSGANVLTF. CDR3 coding DNA: TGCGCCAGCAGCTTGGGACAGCTCTCTGGGGCCAACGTCCTGACTTTC. Variable domain in full (rest from reference TRBV5-1 and TRBJ2-6): KAGVTQTPRYLIKTRGQQVTLSCSPISGHRSVSWYQQTPGQGLQFLFEYFSETQRNKGNFPGRFSGRQFSNSRSEMNVSTLELGDSALYLCASSLGQLSGANVLTFGAGSRLTVL.

The chain uses TRBV10-3 and TRBJ1-6, with 9 bases fitting TRBD1. The V gene's germline CDR1 is ENHRY and CDR2 SYGVKD. V lost 8 bases, J lost 3 bases, and 5 bases stayed unmatched. The length of the CDR3 is 15 residues. The CDR3 nucleotides are TGTGCCATCCGGGACAGGGCGGACTATAATTCACCCCTCCACTTT. Translating gives CAIRDRADYNSPLHF.

This chain connects TRBV2 to TRBJ2-1; the D gene is possibly TRBD1 (6 bases). The CDR3 sequence is 15 residues long. CDR1 is SNHLY and CDR2 is FYNNEI in the germline V gene. Between the trimmed V and J ends, which lost 6 bases and 7 bases, there was a span of 19 bases. In DNA form, the CDR3 reads TGTGCCAGCAGCGCCGGGACACCGGCCAGGAATGAGCAGTTCTTC. It yields the protein CASSAGTPARNEQFF.

In DNA, the CDR3 is TGCGCCAGCAGGACAGGGGACACAGATACGCAGTATTTT. Encoded protein: CASRTGDTDTQYF. The chain joins TRBV5-1 to TRBJ2-3; 8 bases align to TRBD1. Trimming took 5 bases from V and 2 from J; bases not matched to a gene: 1. In germline, CDR1 is SGHRS, CDR2 YFSETQ. This CDR3 is 13 amino acids long. The entire variable domain, with the rest obtained from reference TRBV5-1 and TRBJ2-3, is as follows: KAGVTQTPRYLIKTRGQQVTLSCSPISGHRSVSWYQQTPGQGLQFLFEYFSETQRNKGNFPGRFSGRQFSNSRSEMNVSTLELGDSALYLCASRTGDTDTQYFGPGTRLTVL.

J is TRBJ1-2 and V is TRBV6-6; no clear D gene. Germline CDR1 MNHNY, CDR2 SVGAGI (reference sequence). V lost 2 bases and J lost 4, with 11 bases in between. This CDR3 comprises 14 residues. CDR3 coding DNA: TGTGCCAGCAGTTACGGCGGGGAGCGCTATGGCTACACCTTC. Its protein product is CASSYGGERYGYTF.

This sequence joins TRBV7-6 and TRBJ2-3; 10 nucleotides match TRBD1. This CDR3 is 19 amino acids long. Trimming cost V 3 bases and J 0 bases; bases outside gene matches: 12. Germline values: CDR1 SGHVS, CDR2 FNYEAQ. As DNA, the CDR3 is TGTGCCAGCAGCTTGGCGGGACAGGGGACACCGCTAAGCACAGATACGCAGTATTTT. This codes for CASSLAGQGTPLSTDTQYF.

The gene calls are TRBV4-1 and TRBJ1-3; unclear D gene. Germline V gene lookup returns CDR1 MGHRA and CDR2 YSYEKL. Trimming stripped 2 bases from V and 0 bases from J, with 11 bases between. This CDR3 has 16 residues. The CDR3 DNA sequence: TGCGCCAGCAGCCAACGGAGCAAAACCTCTGGAAACACCATATATTTT. This sequence encodes CASSQRSKTSGNTIYF.

This sequence joins TRBV2 and TRBJ2-3; 8 nucleotides agree with TRBD1. The V segment lost 7 bases and the J segment 2 bases; nucleotides outside the gene matches: 5. The CDR3 contains 14 residues. Germline V gene lookup returns CDR1 SNHLY and CDR2 FYNNEI. The CDR3 region has the DNA TGTGCCAGCACTGGGACAGGCAACACAGATACGCAGTATTTT. It codes for CASTGTGNTDTQYF.

V and J are TRBV5-4 and TRBJ2-2; 9 positions match TRBD1. CDR3 length equals 18 residues. V shed 4 bases, J shed 4 bases, and the junction held 14 bases outside the gene matches. CDR1 and CDR2 from the germline V gene are SGHNT and YYREEE (reference sequence). The CDR3 DNA sequence: TGTGCCAGCAGCCCTGGGCCGACAGGGGGGGGCCTCACCGGGGAGCTGTTTTTT. It translates to CASSPGPTGGGLTGELFF.